The source of this T cell receptor (beta chain) is a study of T cells in Graves' hyperthyroidism and ophthalmopathy. RNA transcripts were the template for amplifying TCR beta CDR3 regions. The HTBI primer set drove a first-round RT-PCR of the TCR CDR3. MiXCR, run by TCRdb on the multiplex PCR reads, gives a single entry per CDR3 protein. The profile covers approximately 400,000 distinct CDR3 sequences, with approximately 15% appearing a single time and approximately 10% taken by the ten largest. This clonotype has a count of ten or more. The antigen is not known. For Graves' hyperthyroidism to be stable, ophthalmopathy could not progress within 18 months. Each patient was aged 18 to 65 and had newly diagnosed hyperthyroidism of under 2 months' duration. Study conclusions and caveats: Researchers found most expanded thyroid clonotypes above 0.001 in blood as well. Stable hyperthyroidism was told apart from ophthalmopathy by a model built on 13 V-J features.

This TCR derives from a woman aged 60 to 75 with Graves' hyperthyroidism. The sequenced sample was blood.

The CDR3 DNA reads as TGCGCCAGCAGCTTGGCGGGTACAGAGATGAACACTGAAGCTTTCTTT. It is translated as CASSLAGTEMNTEAFF. The chain carries TRBV5-1 and TRBJ1-1; D gene unclear. V was cut by 0 bases and J by 0 bases, with 12 bases left in between. CDR1 and CDR2 (germline): SGHRS, YFSETQ. This CDR3 is 16 amino acids long.